This T cell receptor beta chain was identified during a study of technical replicates of blood from several donors. The CDR3 runs to 16 residues. Trimming at V came to 2 bases and at J to 2 bases, leaving 8 bases not matched to a gene. CDR1 and CDR2 from the germline V gene are MGHRA and YSYEKL. The repertoire was sequenced with immunoSEQ multiplex PCR; TCRdb's copy has only in-frame clones and lacks some. The table shows about 88,000 clones, with 85% to 95% occurring only once. Sequenced material: T cells isolated from PBMCs. The clonotype originates from a human donor in good health. The genes are TRBV4-1 and TRBJ1-1; 7 bases are a match to TRBD1. CDR3 coding DNA: TGCGCCAGCAGCCAAAACCTCCGACAGGGCAACACTGAAGCTTTCTTT. Translating gives CASSQNLRQGNTEAFF.